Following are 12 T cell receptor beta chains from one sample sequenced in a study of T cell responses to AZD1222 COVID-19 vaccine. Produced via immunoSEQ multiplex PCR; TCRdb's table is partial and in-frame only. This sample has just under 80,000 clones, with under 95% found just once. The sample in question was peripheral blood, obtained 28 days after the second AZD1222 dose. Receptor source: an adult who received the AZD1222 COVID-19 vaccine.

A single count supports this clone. DNA of the CDR3: TGTGCCAGCTCACCGGCAGGGGGCATCACTAATGAAAAACTGTTTTTT. This codes for CASSPAGGITNEKLFF. The chain joins TRBV18 to TRBJ1-4; 8 nucleotides match TRBD1. V dropped 3 bases and J dropped 2; count of bases not matched to a gene: 5. Per germline, CDR1 KGHSH and CDR2 LQKENI. CDR3 size: 16 residues.

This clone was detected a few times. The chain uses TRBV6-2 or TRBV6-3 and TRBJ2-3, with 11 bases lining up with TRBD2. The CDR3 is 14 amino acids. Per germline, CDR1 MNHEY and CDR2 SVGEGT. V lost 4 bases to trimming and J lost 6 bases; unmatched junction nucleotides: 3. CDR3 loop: CASSFASGRDTQYF. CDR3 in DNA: TGTGCCAGCAGTTTTGCTAGCGGGAGGGATACGCAGTATTTT.

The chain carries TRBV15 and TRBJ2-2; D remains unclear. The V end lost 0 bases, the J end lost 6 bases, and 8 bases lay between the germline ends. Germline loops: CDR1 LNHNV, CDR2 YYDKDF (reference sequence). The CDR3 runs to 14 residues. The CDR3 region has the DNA TGTGCCACCAGCAGAGATGGACCTTCCGGGGAGCTGTTTTTT. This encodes CATSRDGPSGELFF. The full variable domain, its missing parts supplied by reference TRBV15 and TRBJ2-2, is DAMVIQNPRYQVTQFGKPVTLSCSQTLNHNVMYWYQQKSSQAPKLLFHYYDKDFNNEADTPDNFQSRRPNTSFCFLDIRSPGLGDTAMYLCATSRDGPSGELFFGEGSRLTVL.

This CDR3 is CASSPGQETEAFF. As DNA, the CDR3 is TGTGCCAGCTCACCAGGGCAGGAAACTGAAGCTTTCTTT. V and J are TRBV18 and TRBJ1-1; D gene uncertain. This CDR3 is built from 13 residues. Per the germline V gene, CDR1 is KGHSH and CDR2 is LQKENI. Trimming shortened V by 2 bases and J by 5 bases, and 9 bases separated the two germline ends.

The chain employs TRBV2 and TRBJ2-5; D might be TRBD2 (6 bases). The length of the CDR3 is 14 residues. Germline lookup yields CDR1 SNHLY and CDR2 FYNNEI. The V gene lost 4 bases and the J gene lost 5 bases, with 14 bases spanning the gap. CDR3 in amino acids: CASSGAGQEETQYF. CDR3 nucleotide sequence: TGTGCCAGCAGTGGGGCGGGGCAGGAGGAGACCCAGTACTTC.

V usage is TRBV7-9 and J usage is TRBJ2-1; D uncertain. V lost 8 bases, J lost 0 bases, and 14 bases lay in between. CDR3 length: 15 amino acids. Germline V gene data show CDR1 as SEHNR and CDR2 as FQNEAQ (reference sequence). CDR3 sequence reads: CASEYGTYSYNEQFF. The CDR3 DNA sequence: TGTGCCAGCGAATATGGAACATACTCCTACAATGAGCAGTTCTTC.

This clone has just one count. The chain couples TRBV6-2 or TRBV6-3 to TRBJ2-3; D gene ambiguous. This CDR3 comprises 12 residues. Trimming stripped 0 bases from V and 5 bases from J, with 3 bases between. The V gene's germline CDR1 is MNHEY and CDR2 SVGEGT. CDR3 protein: CASSYSGDTQYF. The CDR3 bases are TGTGCCAGCAGTTACTCCGGAGATACGCAGTATTTT.

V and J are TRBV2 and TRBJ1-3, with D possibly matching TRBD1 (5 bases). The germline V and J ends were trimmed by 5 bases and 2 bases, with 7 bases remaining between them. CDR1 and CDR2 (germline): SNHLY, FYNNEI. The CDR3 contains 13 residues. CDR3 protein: CASSRTTGNTIYF. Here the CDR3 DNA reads TGTGCCAGCAGTAGGACAACTGGAAACACCATATATTTT.

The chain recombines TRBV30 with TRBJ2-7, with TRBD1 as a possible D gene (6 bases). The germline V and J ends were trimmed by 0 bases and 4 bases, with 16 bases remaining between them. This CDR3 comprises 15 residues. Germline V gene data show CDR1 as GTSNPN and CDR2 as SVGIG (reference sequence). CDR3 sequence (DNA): TGTGCCTGGAGTGTTTTAGGGGGAGTGGCGTACGAGCAGTACTTC. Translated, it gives CAWSVLGGVAYEQYF.

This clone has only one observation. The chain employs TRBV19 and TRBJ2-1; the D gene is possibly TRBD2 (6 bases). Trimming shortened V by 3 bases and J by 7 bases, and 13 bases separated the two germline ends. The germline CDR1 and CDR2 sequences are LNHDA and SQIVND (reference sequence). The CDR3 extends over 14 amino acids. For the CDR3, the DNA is TGTGCCAGTAGTATTTCGCTCGCGGGGAATGAGCAGTTCTTC. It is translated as CASSISLAGNEQFF.

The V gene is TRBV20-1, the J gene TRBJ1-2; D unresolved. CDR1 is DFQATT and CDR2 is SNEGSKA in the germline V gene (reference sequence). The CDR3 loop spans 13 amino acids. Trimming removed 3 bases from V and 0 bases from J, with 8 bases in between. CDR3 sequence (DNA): TGCAGTGCTAGTTCCCCGCCTAACTATGGCTACACCTTC. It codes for CSASSPPNYGYTF.

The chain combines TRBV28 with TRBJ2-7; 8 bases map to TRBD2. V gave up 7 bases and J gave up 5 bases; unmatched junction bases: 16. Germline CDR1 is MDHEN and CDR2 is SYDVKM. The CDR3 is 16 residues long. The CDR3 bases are TGTGCCAGCAACGGGAAAACGGGAGGGCCAGGCAACGAGCAGTACTTC. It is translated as CASNGKTGGPGNEQYF.